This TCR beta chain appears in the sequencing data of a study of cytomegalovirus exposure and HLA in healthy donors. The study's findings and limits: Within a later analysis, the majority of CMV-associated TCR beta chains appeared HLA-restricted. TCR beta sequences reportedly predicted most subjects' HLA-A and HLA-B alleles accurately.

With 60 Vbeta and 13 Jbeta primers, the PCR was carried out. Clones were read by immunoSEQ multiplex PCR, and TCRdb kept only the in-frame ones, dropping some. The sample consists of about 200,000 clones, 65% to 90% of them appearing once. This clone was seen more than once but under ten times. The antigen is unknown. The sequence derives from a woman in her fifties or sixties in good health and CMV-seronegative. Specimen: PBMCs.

The CDR3 sequence: CASSLEGSTEAFF. The CDR3 DNA follows: TGCGCCAGCAGCTTGGAGGGGTCCACTGAAGCTTTCTTT. The chain employs TRBV5-1 and TRBJ1-1; possible D gene TRBD1, 5 bases. CDR1 is SGHRS and CDR2 is YFSETQ in the germline V gene. V lost 0 bases and J lost 4, with 7 bases in between. The CDR3 runs 13 residues. Using reference TRBV5-1 and TRBJ1-1 for the parts outside the CDR3, the full variable domain is KAGVTQTPRYLIKTRGQQVTLSCSPISGHRSVSWYQQTPGQGLQFLFEYFSETQRNKGNFPGRFSGRQFSNSRSEMNVSTLELGDSALYLCASSLEGSTEAFFGQGTRLTVV.